Below are 30 T cell receptor beta chains sequenced from a single sample in a study of blood T cell repertoires in COVID-19. Clones were read by immunoSEQ multiplex PCR, and TCRdb kept only the in-frame ones, dropping some. This table has about 100,000 clones, 80% to 90% appearing once. Sequenced material: peripheral blood. The receptors derive from a man older than 75 with COVID-19, enrolled during active disease.

This clone was counted only a few times. The gene calls are TRBV5-1 and TRBJ2-6; no firm D call. With 1 base removed from V and 0 bases from J, the gap between germline ends came to 8 bases. This CDR3 has 16 amino acids. CDR1 is SGHRS and CDR2 is YFSETQ in the germline V gene. CDR3 protein: CASSLWQNSGANVLTF. The DNA for the CDR3 is TGCGCCAGCAGCTTGTGGCAGAACTCTGGGGCCAACGTCCTGACTTTC.

The gene calls are TRBV6-6 and TRBJ1-5; 7 bases align to TRBD1. Germline CDR1 is MNHNY and CDR2 is SVGAGI (reference sequence). V gave up 7 bases and J gave up 3 bases; unmatched junction bases: 6. This CDR3 has 14 residues. CDR3 coding DNA: TGTGCCAGCAACCCGACAGGGAACAATCAGCCCCAGCATTTT. It yields the protein CASNPTGNNQPQHF.

This clone was counted once. V usage is TRBV5-4 and J usage is TRBJ2-2, with D perhaps matching TRBD1 (5 bases). The germline CDR1 and CDR2 sequences are SGHNT and YYREEE (reference sequence). Trimming removed 4 bases from V and 5 bases from J, with 9 bases in between. The CDR3 consists of 13 residues. CDR3 residues: CASSRTRTGELFF. For the CDR3, the DNA is TGTGCCAGCAGCCGGACACGGACCGGGGAGCTGTTTTTT. Variable domain in full (rest from reference TRBV5-4 and TRBJ2-2): ETGVTQSPTHLIKTRGQQVTLRCSSQSGHNTVSWYQQALGQGPQFIFQYYREEENGRGNFPPRFSGLQFPNYSSELNVNALELDDSALYLCASSRTRTGELFFGEGSRLTVL.

This chain joins TRBV19 and TRBJ2-1; 10 bases fit TRBD2. The CDR3 sequence is 16 residues long. With 5 bases clipped from V and 9 bases from J, the junction kept 13 bases outside the gene matches. CDR1 is LNHDA, CDR2 SQIVND, per germline (reference sequence). The CDR3 loop reads CASSPPRLAGATEQFF. The CDR3 DNA follows: TGTGCCAGTAGTCCCCCCCGGCTAGCGGGAGCGACTGAGCAGTTCTTC.

The chain links TRBV30 to TRBJ2-2, with 9 bases aligning to TRBD1. V dropped 1 base and J dropped 4; count of bases not matched to a gene: 16. The CDR3 has 19 amino acids. Per germline, CDR1 GTSNPN and CDR2 SVGIG (reference sequence). In nucleotides, the CDR3 is TGTGCCTGGAGTGACGGGACAGGGTACTCTCTACCCCTCACCGGGGAGCTGTTTTTT. Amino acid sequence: CAWSDGTGYSLPLTGELFF.

The rearrangement joins TRBV7-8 to TRBJ1-2, with D possibly TRBD1 on 6 matching bases. Germline CDR1 SGHVS, CDR2 FQNEAQ. There are 14 residues in the CDR3. Trimming left V 4 bases short and J 1 base short, with 10 bases between. The CDR3 DNA is TGTGCCAGCAGCTCGGGACAATTTAACTATGGCTACACCTTC. Translated: CASSSGQFNYGYTF.

The V call is TRBV30, the J call TRBJ1-5; TRBD1 agrees at 9 bases. Trimming at V came to 3 bases and at J to 5 bases, leaving 5 bases not matched to a gene. The V gene's germline CDR1 is GTSNPN and CDR2 SVGIG (reference sequence). The CDR3 spans 14 residues. The CDR3 DNA is TGTGCCTGGAGAGCGACAGGGGGTGATCAGCCCCAGCATTTT. This sequence encodes CAWRATGGDQPQHF.

The gene calls are TRBV5-1 and TRBJ2-7; 9 bases agree with TRBD2. This CDR3 contains 18 residues. V was clipped by 0 bases and J by 0 bases; unmatched bases: 10. Germline CDR1 is SGHRS and CDR2 is YFSETQ. CDR3 nucleotide sequence: TGCGCCAGCAGCTTGGTCCCACTAGCGGGTAAGAGCTCCTACGAGCAGTACTTC. It is translated as CASSLVPLAGKSSYEQYF. Full variable domain (outside the CDR3, taken from reference TRBV5-1 and TRBJ2-7): KAGVTQTPRYLIKTRGQQVTLSCSPISGHRSVSWYQQTPGQGLQFLFEYFSETQRNKGNFPGRFSGRQFSNSRSEMNVSTLELGDSALYLCASSLVPLAGKSSYEQYFGPGTRLTVT.

This clone was detected once. The V and J genes are TRBV29-1 and TRBJ2-3, with TRBD2 matching 7 bases. This CDR3 comprises 14 residues. Germline CDR1 reads SQVTM; CDR2 reads ANQGSEA. With 3 bases clipped from V and 0 bases from J, the junction kept 3 bases outside the gene matches. The DNA for the CDR3 is TGCAGCGTTGAGGGGGGGGTGAGCACAGATACGCAGTATTTT. Translating it yields CSVEGGVSTDTQYF.

Only one count was recorded for this clone. The chain carries TRBV5-1 and TRBJ2-7; a weak D match, TRBD2 (6 bases). V was pared by 0 bases and J by 0 bases, with 13 bases between. The CDR3 is made up of 16 amino acids. Germline assignment: CDR1 SGHRS and CDR2 YFSETQ. CDR3 sequence reads: CASSLDGGSNSYEQYF. For the CDR3, the DNA is TGCGCCAGCAGCTTGGATGGGGGGTCAAACTCCTACGAGCAGTACTTC.

The table lists this clone with a few counts. The V and J genes are TRBV19 and TRBJ1-2; 9 bases fit TRBD1. With V trimmed by 7 bases and J by 7 bases, 7 bases remained unmatched. The CDR3 runs to 13 residues. Germline V gene lookup returns CDR1 LNHDA and CDR2 SQIVND (reference sequence). The CDR3, as DNA: TGTGCCAGTACCCAGGACAGGGGAGCTGGCTACACCTTC. This gives the protein CASTQDRGAGYTF. The variable domain in full, with the rest retrieved from reference TRBV19 and TRBJ1-2, is DGGITQSPKYLFRKEGQNVTLSCEQNLNHDAMYWYRQDPGQGLRLIYYSQIVNDFQKGDIAEGYSVSREKKESFPLTVTSAQKNPTAFYLCASTQDRGAGYTFGSGTRLTVV.

This chain uses TRBV6-2 or TRBV6-3 with TRBJ2-3; TRBD2 matches 11 bases. The CDR3 extends over 16 amino acids. Trimming removed 2 bases from V and 2 bases from J; junction bases left unmatched: 3. From germline, CDR1 is MNHEY and CDR2 SVGEGT. The DNA of the CDR3 is TGTGCCAGCAGTTACCCTAGCGGGGGGACCACAGATACGCAGTATTTT. Protein product: CASSYPSGGTTDTQYF.

The gene calls are TRBV19 and TRBJ2-5; TRBD1 might be the D (5 bases). This CDR3 is built from 14 residues. The ends were cut back, 3 bases at V and 5 bases at J, with 13 bases in the middle. The germline V gene has CDR1 LNHDA and CDR2 SQIVND (reference sequence). For the CDR3, the DNA is TGTGCCAGTAGTATCACGCCAGGGTCGGAGACCCAGTACTTC. As protein: CASSITPGSETQYF.

The rearrangement uses TRBV28 and TRBJ1-6; possibly TRBD1 for D (6 bases). This CDR3 region has 16 residues. CDR1 and CDR2 from the germline V gene are MDHEN and SYDVKM. Deletions cut 0 bases from V and 8 bases from J, with 14 bases between. The CDR3 DNA follows: TGTGCCAGCAGTTTATGGGGGGCGATGGTACATTCACCCCTCCACTTT. Protein sequence: CASSLWGAMVHSPLHF.

This clone has just one count. The CDR3 is CASRGGRTEAFF. In DNA, the CDR3 is TGTGCCAGCCGGGGGGGGAGAACTGAAGCTTTCTTT. The rearrangement links TRBV12-3 or TRBV12-4 to TRBJ1-1, with D possibly TRBD1 on 5 matching bases. The germline V and J ends were trimmed by 8 bases and 5 bases, with 12 bases remaining between them. This CDR3 has 12 amino acids.

The rearrangement links TRBV10-1 to TRBJ1-1; D may be TRBD1 (5 bases). Germline V CDR1 and CDR2: WNHNN, SYGVQD (reference sequence). The CDR3 spans 13 residues. V lost 5 bases to trimming and J lost 10 bases, with 17 bases between them. CDR3 in DNA: TGCGCCAGCAGTTCCCGAGGGGAGGGGAGAGCTTTCTTT. Translation: CASSSRGEGRAFF.

The chain employs TRBV4-3 and TRBJ1-1; D not resolved. The CDR3 is made up of 17 amino acids. The germline V and J ends were trimmed by 0 bases and 0 bases, with 14 bases remaining between them. Germline CDR1 is LGHNA and CDR2 is YSLEER. CDR3 DNA: TGCGCCAGCAGCCAAGATCAAGGGAGCAACATGAACACTGAAGCTTTCTTT. Protein sequence: CASSQDQGSNMNTEAFF.

The chain employs TRBV29-1 and TRBJ1-1, with TRBD1 identical over 7 bases. Germline assignment: CDR1 SQVTM and CDR2 ANQGSEA. J was trimmed by 5 bases and V by 2 bases; bases with no gene match: 5. The CDR3 has 13 amino acids. The CDR3 loop is CSVEKGAGTEAFF. The DNA for the CDR3 is TGCAGCGTTGAAAAGGGGGCAGGGACTGAAGCTTTCTTT.

V is TRBV12-3 or TRBV12-4 and J is TRBJ1-1; D might be TRBD1 (5 bases). Trimming stripped 2 bases from V and 5 bases from J, with 9 bases between. The CDR3 totals 13 residues. The CDR3 bases are TGTGCCAGCAGTTTATCAGGGTTAACTGAAGCTTTCTTT. This translates into CASSLSGLTEAFF.

The chain joins TRBV9 to TRBJ1-1, with 8 nucleotides matching TRBD1. The V gene end was trimmed by 3 bases and the J gene end by 0 bases; junction bases not matched to a gene: 7. This CDR3 comprises 16 residues. The germline gives CDR1 SGDLS, CDR2 YYNGEE. In DNA form, the CDR3 reads TGTGCCAGCAGCGAGGCCCCGACAGGGGTGAACACTGAAGCTTTCTTT. This gives the protein CASSEAPTGVNTEAFF.

V usage is TRBV28 and J usage is TRBJ2-7, with 8 bases that match TRBD2. This CDR3 has 15 amino acids. Germline values: CDR1 MDHEN, CDR2 SYDVKM. J was trimmed by 2 bases and V by 6 bases; bases with no gene match: 9. The CDR3, as DNA: TGTGCCAGCAGCGCGGCCAGCGGGGGAACCTACGAGCAGTACTTC. The encoded protein is CASSAASGGTYEQYF. Full variable domain (missing parts from reference TRBV28 and TRBJ2-7): DVKVTQSSRYLVKRTGEKVFLECVQDMDHENMFWYRQDPGLGLRLIYFSYDVKMKEKGDIPEGYSVSREKKERFSLILESASTNQTSMYLCASSAASGGTYEQYFGPGTRLTVT.

This chain uses TRBV2 with TRBJ1-4, with TRBD1 as a possible D gene (5 bases). This CDR3 has 15 amino acids. The germline CDR1 and CDR2 sequences are SNHLY and FYNNEI. V gave up 4 bases and J gave up 5 bases, with 14 bases separating them. CDR3 DNA sequence: TGTGCCAGCAGTGTCTTTGGACAACCCAATGAAAAACTGTTTTTT. Translating it yields CASSVFGQPNEKLFF.

The chain joins TRBV10-3 to TRBJ2-2; possibly TRBD1 for D (6 bases). The germline V gene encodes CDR1 ENHRY and CDR2 SYGVKD. The CDR3 contains 17 residues. V was trimmed by 6 bases and J by 3 bases, leaving 20 bases between them. CDR3 sequence (DNA): TGTGCCATCAGGGAATCCAGGGGTGGGGTCGACACCGGGGAGCTGTTTTTT. Its protein product is CAIRESRGGVDTGELFF.

There are many counts of this clone. The chain uses TRBV6-5 and TRBJ1-1; 8 bases fit TRBD1. The germline gives CDR1 MNHEY, CDR2 SVGAGI. This CDR3 has 13 residues. The junction had 4 bases not matched to a gene; V was cut back by 7 bases and J by 3 bases. The CDR3 sequence is CASNIRGHTEAFF. The CDR3 nucleotides read TGTGCCAGCAACATCAGGGGGCACACTGAAGCTTTCTTT.

The rearrangement uses TRBV28 and TRBJ2-7; D ambiguous. The germline gives CDR1 MDHEN, CDR2 SYDVKM. This CDR3 comprises 13 residues. Trimming took off 3 bases at V and 2 bases at J, with 8 bases between the two ends. This CDR3 is CASSFVTAYEQYF. In DNA form, the CDR3 reads TGTGCCAGCAGTTTTGTCACAGCCTACGAGCAGTACTTC.

The rearrangement joins TRBV9 to TRBJ2-1, with D unclear. With 0 bases removed from V and 7 bases from J, the gap between germline ends came to 8 bases. This CDR3 is built from 13 residues. Germline V gives CDR1 SGDLS, CDR2 YYNGEE. The CDR3 DNA reads TGTGCCAGCAGCGTAGATATGAGGAATGAGCAGTTCTTC. The encoded protein is CASSVDMRNEQFF.

V usage is TRBV7-9 and J usage is TRBJ2-7, with D unclear. The CDR3 sequence is 11 residues long. The germline V gene has CDR1 SEHNR and CDR2 FQNEAQ (reference sequence). Trimming removed 5 bases from V and 4 bases from J, with 6 bases in between. CDR3 sequence reads: CASSPQYEQYF. The CDR3 nucleotides read TGTGCCAGCAGCCCTCAGTACGAGCAGTACTTC.

This clone was counted once. This rearrangement joins TRBV28 to TRBJ1-2; the match to TRBD1 covers 10 bases. The CDR3 runs 13 residues. Germline CDR1 is MDHEN and CDR2 is SYDVKM. Losses at the gene ends were 4 bases for V and 8 bases for J; bases not matched to a gene: 4. CDR3 bases: TGTGCCAGCAGTTCCGGGACAGGGGTCGGCTACACCTTC. Its protein product is CASSSGTGVGYTF.

The gene calls are TRBV7-2 and TRBJ2-2; D call uncertain. Germline CDR1 is SGHTA and CDR2 is FQGNSA. V was shortened by 5 bases and J by 4 bases, with 8 bases between the two germline ends. The CDR3 has 13 amino acids. The CDR3 DNA follows: TGTGCCAGCAGCGGTGGAGTCACCGGGGAGCTGTTTTTT. Residues: CASSGGVTGELFF.

This chain uses TRBV6-1 with TRBJ2-2; D unresolved. The germline V gene has CDR1 MNHNS and CDR2 SASEGT. The CDR3 sequence is 14 residues long. V was trimmed by 2 bases and J by 5 bases, leaving 9 bases between them. CDR3 protein: CASSEIFGTGELFF. The CDR3 DNA sequence: TGTGCCAGCAGTGAAATATTCGGTACCGGGGAGCTGTTTTTT.